The rows below give T cell receptor beta chains drawn from one sample of a study of blood T cell repertoires in COVID-19. Clones were read by immunoSEQ multiplex PCR, and TCRdb kept only the in-frame ones, dropping some. The top ten clones hold more than 6.5% of a sample with about 170,000 clones, about 90% of them seen once. The specimen sequenced was PBMCs or T cells enriched from blood (not recorded which). The source is a woman aged 50 to 65 who had recovered from COVID-19. Both conserved end residues are part of each CDR3. The D gene is left open where the match is weak. Clone size is not always given. Where it is, it says once, few, many or a class for expanded clones.

NA	TRBV5-1	NA	TRBJ2-7	14	CASSAGPTPYEQYF	TGCGCCAGCAGCGCGGGACCCACCCCCTACGAGCAGTACTTC
NA	TRBV28	NA	TRBJ1-1	14	CASSLEGVRNEAFF	TGTGCCAGCAGTTTAGAAGGGGTGCGTAATGAAGCTTTCTTT
NA	TRBV4-1	NA	TRBJ2-5	17	CASSQDKPSLVQETQYF	TGCGCCAGCAGCCAAGATAAGCCTAGCTTGGTCCAAGAGACCCAGTACTTC
NA	TRBV6-5	NA	TRBJ2-7	14	CASRGARDIYEQYF	TGTGCCAGCCGGGGAGCGAGGGACATCTACGAGCAGTACTTC
NA	TRBV3-1/TRBV3-2	NA	TRBJ2-5	14	CASSQMVGVETQYF	TGTGCCAGCAGCCAAATGGTGGGAGTGGAGACCCAGTACTTC
NA	TRBV9	NA	TRBJ2-6	18	CASSALQGAVSGANVLTF	TGTGCCAGCAGCGCCTTACAGGGAGCAGTCTCTGGGGCCAACGTCCTGACTTTC
once	TRBV28	NA	TRBJ1-4	14	CASSSTGLNEKLFF	TGTGCCAGCAGTTCGACTGGTTTGAATGAAAAACTGTTTTTT
NA	TRBV23-1	NA	TRBJ2-1	13	CASSHPRGNGQFF	TGCGCCAGCAGTCACCCTAGGGGAAACGGGCAGTTCTTC
NA	TRBV6-6	NA	TRBJ1-6	15	CASSPLGRDNSPLHF	TGTGCCAGCAGCCCCCTGGGCAGGGATAATTCACCCCTCCACTTT
NA	TRBV6-2/TRBV6-3	NA	TRBJ1-5	14	CASSYVRANQPQHF	TGTGCCAGCAGTTACGTCAGGGCAAATCAGCCCCAGCATTTT
NA	TRBV9	NA	TRBJ1-2	14	CASSVPGGTYGYTF	TGTGCCAGCAGCGTCCCGGGGGGGACCTATGGCTACACCTTC
NA	TRBV4-1	TRBD1	TRBJ1-2	15	CASSQVATGDYGYTF	TGCGCCAGCAGCCAAGTTGCGACAGGGGATTATGGCTACACCTTC
NA	TRBV7-9	NA	TRBJ1-1	15	CASSRRTAGNTEAFF	TGTGCCAGCAGCCGCCGGACAGCTGGGAACACTGAAGCTTTCTTT
NA	TRBV5-1	NA	TRBJ1-2	14	CASSLSGANYGYTF	TGCGCCAGCAGCTTGAGCGGCGCTAACTATGGCTACACCTTC
NA	TRBV5-1	NA	TRBJ1-2	13	CASSMTGEYGYTF	TGCGCCAGCAGCATGACAGGCGAATATGGCTACACCTTC
few	TRBV19	TRBD1	TRBJ1-1	12	CATTDRRTEAFF	TGTGCCACGACGGACAGGCGGACTGAAGCTTTCTTT
NA	TRBV27	NA	TRBJ2-7	13	CASSAGTTYEQYF	TGTGCCAGCAGTGCCGGGACAACCTACGAGCAGTACTTC
NA	TRBV6-1	NA	TRBJ2-7	11	CASSEIGEQYF	TGTGCCAGCAGTGAAATCGGCGAGCAGTACTTC
once	TRBV7-2	TRBD1	TRBJ1-5	14	CASSLDRDRQPQHF	TGTGCCAGCAGTTTAGACAGGGATAGGCAGCCCCAGCATTTT
few	TRBV5-4	NA	TRBJ1-1	14	CASSPQGMNTEAFF	TGTGCCAGCAGCCCTCAGGGCATGAACACTGAAGCTTTCTTT
NA	TRBV11-2	NA	TRBJ1-1	15	CASSSQTTGNTEAFF	TGTGCCAGCAGCTCTCAAACGACAGGGAACACTGAAGCTTTCTTT
once	TRBV28	TRBD2	TRBJ2-3	15	CASSLLTSGTDTQYF	TGTGCCAGCAGTCTCCTTACTAGCGGCACAGATACGCAGTATTTT
NA	TRBV4-1	TRBD2	TRBJ2-1	15	CASSPGLAGNNEQFF	TGCGCCAGCAGTCCGGGACTAGCGGGGAACAATGAGCAGTTCTTC
NA	TRBV19	NA	TRBJ2-1	12	CASSIGYSEQFF	TGTGCCAGTAGTATCGGGTACTCTGAGCAGTTCTTC
once	TRBV27	NA	TRBJ1-2	13	CASSQNTNYGYTF	TGTGCCAGCAGCCAGAACACCAACTATGGCTACACCTTC
NA	TRBV28	NA	TRBJ2-1	13	CASGTGWDNEQFF	TGTGCCAGCGGCACGGGGTGGGATAATGAGCAGTTCTTC
NA	TRBV24-1	NA	TRBJ1-2	14	CATSDGYRTNGYTF	TGTGCCACCAGTGATGGGTATCGGACTAATGGCTACACCTTC
NA	TRBV5-1	TRBD2	TRBJ2-3	18	CASSLVGQGLAGSDTQYF	TGCGCCAGCAGCTTGGTAGGGCAAGGACTAGCGGGATCAGATACGCAGTATTTT
NA	TRBV7-2	TRBD1	TRBJ1-2	13	CASSLGFRQGDTF	TGTGCCAGCAGCTTAGGGTTCAGACAGGGCGACACCTTC
NA	TRBV5-6	NA	TRBJ1-1	12	CASSRWPGKTFF	TGTGCCAGCAGCCGTTGGCCGGGAAAGACTTTCTTT
few	TRBV30	NA	TRBJ2-6	14	CASNRVAGANVLTF	TGTGCTTCGAACAGGGTTGCTGGGGCCAACGTCCTGACTTTC
NA	TRBV28	TRBD2	TRBJ2-7	14	CASSQTSGSYEQYF	TGTGCCAGCAGCCAGACTAGCGGGAGTTACGAGCAGTACTTC
NA	TRBV10-3	TRBD1	TRBJ2-5	14	CAISDSTGGETQYF	TGTGCCATCAGTGATTCCACAGGGGGGGAGACCCAGTACTTC
NA	TRBV18	TRBD1	TRBJ1-5	15	CASSLGQGKTQPQHF	TGTGCCAGCTCACTTGGACAGGGGAAAACTCAGCCCCAGCATTTT
NA	TRBV4-1	TRBD1	TRBJ2-7	16	CASSQGPGTGPYEQYF	TGCGCCAGCAGCCAAGGACCCGGGACAGGGCCCTACGAGCAGTACTTC
NA	TRBV7-9	NA	TRBJ2-5	14	CASSLTGSRETQYF	TGTGCCAGCAGTCTTACAGGGTCCAGGGAGACCCAGTACTTC
NA	TRBV7-9	TRBD1	TRBJ1-4	16	CASSPRPDRGLEKLFF	TGTGCCAGCAGCCCCCGCCCCGACAGGGGATTAGAAAAACTGTTTTTT
NA	TRBV28	TRBD1	TRBJ1-6	18	CASRSGRGPNGGNSPLHF	TGTGCCAGCAGGAGTGGCAGGGGGCCGAACGGGGGTAATTCACCCCTCCACTTT
NA	TRBV28	TRBD2	TRBJ2-3	14	CASIGGGLADTQYF	TGTGCCAGCATTGGGGGAGGGCTCGCAGATACGCAGTATTTT
NA	TRBV7-8	TRBD2	TRBJ2-7	16	CASSLGSLAGRGEQYF	TGTGCCAGCAGCTTAGGTTCGCTAGCGGGAAGAGGGGAGCAGTACTTC
NA	TRBV24-1	NA	TRBJ2-3	14	CATAGASRTDTQYF	TGTGCCACCGCGGGGGCTTCCCGCACAGATACGCAGTATTTT
NA	TRBV7-2	TRBD2	TRBJ2-7	18	CASSLAGGMGTLSYEQYF	TGTGCCAGCAGCTTAGCGGGGGGGATGGGGACTCTATCCTACGAGCAGTACTTC
NA	TRBV7-2	NA	TRBJ2-3	14	CASSLVPQADTQYF	TGTGCCAGCAGCTTAGTCCCACAGGCAGATACGCAGTATTTT
once	TRBV7-6	NA	TRBJ1-5	13	CASSLVSDQPQHF	TGTGCCAGCAGCTTAGTTTCCGATCAGCCCCAGCATTTT
NA	TRBV3-1/TRBV3-2	TRBD1	TRBJ2-5	15	CASSQAGQGQETQYF	TGTGCCAGCAGCCAAGCCGGACAGGGCCAAGAGACCCAGTACTTC